Reported below is one T cell receptor beta chain. Which antigen it targets is not known. No quality values exist for individual bases; no much larger clone is one base distant. The data were obtained in a study of blood T cell repertoires in COVID-19 (dated by TCRdb to 2020 to 2022). For context, the study as a whole: The collaborator samples originated in the United States, Italy and Spain and spanned the acute and convalescent phases of COVID-19. The prospective study material was composed of cDNA or gDNA derived from T cells, B-cell-depleted T cells, or PBMCs. Samples came from the ongoing ImmuneRACE study (first 160 participants) plus 1,254 subjects from 6 global collaborators. Subjects who had been exposed to COVID-19, were actively infected with it, or had recovered from it provided the deeply sampled blood TCRbeta repertoires that made up the dataset. A de-identified subject ID, COVID-19 status, age in years and sex were almost always included in the sample metadata. The repertoires were released in a freely available public database intended as a resource for research on the immune response to SARS-CoV-2. Where available, HLA class I and class II types were obtained from metadata supplied by the sample provider rather than from assay-based typing.

The immunoSEQ Assay, a bias-controlled multiplex PCR, was used to amplify TCRbeta CDR3 regions from genomic DNA. The authors' pipeline ran thus. The number of nucleated cells in each sample was estimated by amplification of reference gene primers within the assay. To quantify the absolute abundance of each unique TCRbeta CDR3 rearrangement, sequence reads were collapsed and filtered. For each sample, productive Simpson clonality was calculated as the square root of Simpson's diversity index over productive rearrangements. TCRdb limited this immuneACCESS table to in-frame rearrangements with V and J called. A share of clones is missing; checked studies link under half to unresolved V genes, and the rest is unexplained. The V and J calls and clone size come from that table; D and trimming were worked out from the DNA. A total of about 160,000 clones appear in this sample, about 92% of them only once. More than 4.5% of the sample is held by the ten biggest clonotypes.

V is cut by 7 bases and J by 2 bases, and the space between the germline ends is 12 bases. For CDR1 and CDR2, the germline V gene lists MNHEY and SVGAGI. From the cysteine through the phenylalanine, the CDR3 covers 14 amino acids. Only CDR3 DNA is held: 42 bases, read in frame from base 1. Overall study outcomes, separate from this receptor: The amount of clinical and demographic metadata varied by source and participant and was provided uncurated.

One collaborating source in Seattle enrolled patients during active infection and followed them longitudinally through the course of disease. Collaborating institutions collected whole blood in K2EDTA tubes following their own protocols. For TCRbeta analysis, collaborators shipped samples in one of three forms: frozen whole blood, isolated PBMCs, or DNA extracted from either of those sample types. The sample taken for sequencing was peripheral blood. The rearranged chain carries TRBV6-5 and TRBJ1-5; TRBD1 is perhaps the D gene, given 6 matching bases. The source of this sequence is a man younger than 45 with COVID-19, enrolled during active disease. The CDR3 in this case is CASTPGHGNQPQHF. The nucleotide sequence is TGTGCCAGCACCCCGGGACATGGCAATCAGCCCCAGCATTTT.